The clone carrying this T cell receptor beta chain appeared once. RNA transcripts provided the source from which TCR beta CDR3 regions were amplified. Using the HTBI primer set, a first-round RT-PCR was run on the TCR CDR3. TCRdb re-derived calls from the multiplex PCR reads in MiXCR, one entry per CDR3 protein. This table has about 600,000 distinct CDR3 sequences, approximately 15% appearing once. The source of the sample is a study of T cells in Graves' hyperthyroidism and ophthalmopathy. The CDR3 has 16 amino acids. Germline V gene sequence: CDR1 SGHAT, CDR2 FQDESV (reference sequence). Trimming removed 5 bases from V and 4 bases from J, with 19 bases in between.

The specimen was blood. The chain is built from TRBV11-1 and TRBJ2-3; D may match TRBD1 or TRBD2 (7 bases each). The clonotype comes from a woman between 40 and 55 years old with Graves' ophthalmopathy. The CDR3 is CASSHPLQGGPDTQYF. As DNA, the CDR3 is TGTGCCAGCAGCCACCCGCTCCAGGGGGGGCCAGATACGCAGTATTTT.